Listed here are 26 T cell receptor beta chains from one sample, sequenced in a study of human T cells and chemical hapten exposure (dated by TCRdb to about 2021). The library was prepared using RACE. TCRdb records NextSeq 500 as the sequencer. TCRdb reprocessed the public reads (quality trimming at Q25 with fastp, clone calling with MiXCR) and kept in-frame beta chains. All rows with the same CDR3 protein become a single entry with the most common DNA and genes. The sample includes some 43,000 distinct CDR3 sequences, with over 3.5% observed a single time. Around 26% of the sample is held by the ten biggest clonotypes. The time point label corresponds to: patch test 1, 2 weeks after DPC sensitization. The treatment or condition label of this sample denotes: therapeutic diphenylcyclopropenone sensitization with weekly scalp DPC. Total RNA was isolated from unfractionated whole blood collected in Tempus Blood RNA tubes.

Specimen: whole blood, collected in connection with sensitization to the hapten diphenylcyclopropenone (DPC). The source of these receptors is a middle-aged man with alopecia areata. Some clones in this sample may be carry-over from other donors' samples.

There are a few counts of this clonotype. The chain employs TRBV10-3 and TRBJ2-2, with 11 bases identical to TRBD2. CDR3 length equals 15 residues. Germline V gene lookup returns CDR1 ENHRY and CDR2 SYGVKD. After removal of 6 bases from V and 1 base from J, the junction contained 1 base not matched to a gene. CDR3 in amino acids: CAIRGTSGNTGELFF. Here the CDR3 DNA reads TGTGCCATCAGGGGGACTAGCGGGAACACCGGGGAGCTGTTTTTT.

This clonotype was picked up a small number of times. The chain recombines TRBV11-2 with TRBJ2-7; TRBD2 matches 13 bases. This CDR3 region has 15 residues. Germline CDR1 SGHAT, CDR2 FQNNGV. J lost 4 bases, V lost 4 bases, and 4 bases had no gene match. CDR3 nucleotide sequence: TGTGCCAGCAGCTCCGGGACTAGCGGGAAATACGAGCAGTACTTC. Amino acids: CASSSGTSGKYEQYF.

Ten or more counts support this clonotype. V gene TRBV7-3 combines with J gene TRBJ2-7; 14 bases are shared with TRBD2. The J segment lost 6 bases and the V segment lost 4 bases, leaving 2 bases of the junction unmatched. CDR1 is SGHTA and CDR2 is FQGTGA in the germline V gene. The CDR3 loop spans 14 amino acids. The CDR3 protein is CASSSGLAGAEQYF. The DNA of the CDR3 is TGTGCCAGCAGCTCGGGACTAGCGGGGGCCGAGCAGTACTTC.

This chain links TRBV29-1 with TRBJ2-7; weak D call: TRBD2 (7 bases). This CDR3 has 12 residues. Germline-derived CDR1 and CDR2 are SQVTM and ANQGSEA. The V gene lost 6 bases and the J gene lost 2 bases, with 11 bases spanning the gap. The CDR3, as DNA: TGCAGCGTGGGAGGGGGGACCTACGAGCAGTACTTC. Translation gives CSVGGGTYEQYF.

This clonotype was picked up a small number of times. The chain links TRBV3-1 to TRBJ1-1; D is unclear. V was clipped by 7 bases and J by 4 bases, with 7 bases between them. The CDR3 has 11 amino acids. CDR1 is LGHDT and CDR2 is YNNKEL in the germline V gene (reference sequence). CDR3 protein: CASMGSTEAFF. Written as DNA, the CDR3 is TGTGCCAGCATGGGGAGCACTGAAGCTTTCTTT.

This clonotype was seen ten or more times. The V call is TRBV28, the J call TRBJ2-4; no definite D call. Trimming removed 5 bases from V and 6 bases from J, with 11 bases in between. This CDR3 is 13 amino acids long. Germline CDR1 and CDR2: MDHEN and SYDVKM. CDR3 amino acids: CASSLRVPNIQYF. As DNA, the CDR3 is TGTGCCAGCAGTCTAAGAGTCCCAAACATTCAGTACTTC.

In this sample, this clonotype turned up a few times. This rearrangement joins TRBV28 to TRBJ1-1; TRBD1 matches 7 bases. CDR1 and CDR2 from the germline V gene are MDHEN and SYDVKM. This CDR3 is built from 18 residues. Trimming took 6 bases from V and 5 from J; bases not matched to a gene: 21. The CDR3 DNA reads TGTGCCAGCAGCCCTCTAAGACAGGGCGTAGTGAGAATAACTGAAGCTTTCTTT. Residues: CASSPLRQGVVRITEAFF.

This clonotype occurred a few times. The chain joins TRBV5-1 to TRBJ1-1; TRBD1 might be the D (5 bases). The CDR3 runs to 12 residues. Germline V lookup: CDR1 SGHRS, CDR2 YFSETQ. V shed 8 bases and J shed 5 bases, with 13 bases lying between them. CDR3: CASTGSGTEAFF. The DNA of the CDR3 is TGCGCCAGTACAGGAAGCGGAACTGAAGCTTTCTTT.

A few counts support this clonotype. At one of its ends the junction is not consistent with the germline gene, which may arise from a read error. The chain has TRBV7-2 and TRBJ2-3; TRBD2 is a possible D gene (5 bases). The CDR3 consists of 13 residues. Germline CDR1 is SGHTA and CDR2 is FQGNSA. The CDR3 loop reads CASSLAPLDTQYF. The CDR3 nucleotides are TGTGCCAGCAGCCTAGCACCCCTAGATACGCAGTATTTT.

This clonotype appeared a few times. A single base separates this from a much larger clone, so it may be a read error. The V gene is TRBV6-2 or TRBV6-3, the J gene TRBJ2-3; D uncertain. This CDR3 comprises 12 residues. With 8 bases removed from V and 3 bases from J, the gap between germline ends came to 9 bases. Germline V gives CDR1 MNHEY, CDR2 SVGEGT. The CDR3: CASSTTTDTQYF. The CDR3 DNA reads TGTGCCAGCTCCACAACAACAGATACGCAGTATTTT.

This clonotype was counted only a few times. V and J are TRBV18 and TRBJ2-3; tentatively, D is TRBD1 (6 bases). The CDR3 contains 14 residues. CDR1 and CDR2 (germline): KGHSH, LQKENI. The V gene lost 3 bases and the J gene lost 5 bases, with 12 bases spanning the gap. CDR3 bases: TGTGCCAGCTCACCCGCAAACAGGGTAGATACGCAGTATTTT. Protein sequence: CASSPANRVDTQYF.

The chain joins TRBV6-2 or TRBV6-3 to TRBJ2-3; possibly TRBD2 for D (5 bases). This CDR3 is built from 15 residues. The V and J ends lost 4 bases and 2 bases respectively, with 13 bases between them. Germline CDR1 MNHEY, CDR2 SVGEGT. The CDR3: CASSFGEASTDTQYF. CDR3 DNA sequence: TGTGCCAGCAGTTTCGGGGAAGCGTCCACAGATACGCAGTATTTT.

This clonotype has ten or more counts. The rearrangement joins TRBV18 to TRBJ2-6, with no clear D. The germline CDR1 and CDR2 sequences are KGHSH and LQKENI. This CDR3 has 14 residues. Trimming stripped 4 bases from V and 0 bases from J, with 4 bases between. The chain's CDR3 is CASSRLSGANVLTF. CDR3 DNA sequence: TGTGCCAGCTCACGTCTCTCTGGGGCCAACGTCCTGACTTTC.

The table lists this clonotype with many counts. The chain couples TRBV7-2 to TRBJ2-3; no clear D gene. The germline V gene encodes CDR1 SGHTA and CDR2 FQGNSA. The V gene lost 5 bases and the J gene lost 3 bases, with 15 bases spanning the gap. There are 15 residues in the CDR3. CDR3 bases: TGTGCCAGCAGCCCCTCCTTAATGTTAACAGATACGCAGTATTTT. Translated: CASSPSLMLTDTQYF. Drawing the rest from reference TRBV7-2 and TRBJ2-3, the complete variable domain is GAGVSQSPSNKVTEKGKDVELRCDPISGHTALYWYRQSLGQGLEFLIYFQGNSAPDKSGLPSDRFSAERTGGSVSTLTIQRTQQEDSAVYLCASSPSLMLTDTQYFGPGTRLTVL.

The table lists this clonotype with a few counts. The V and J genes are TRBV28 and TRBJ2-5; D unresolved. This CDR3 is 13 amino acids long. Germline-derived CDR1 and CDR2 are MDHEN and SYDVKM. V lost 2 bases to trimming and J lost 1 base, with 5 bases between them. CDR3 in DNA: TGTGCCAGCAGTTTACCGGTCCAAGAGACCCAGTACTTC. Its translation is CASSLPVQETQYF.

This clonotype was picked up many times. V is TRBV15 and J is TRBJ1-1, with 7 bases fitting TRBD1. The CDR3 length is 15 residues. Germline V gene lookup returns CDR1 LNHNV and CDR2 YYDKDF (reference sequence). V trimming: 5 bases; J trimming: 1 base; junction bases outside the gene matches: 7. CDR3 sequence (DNA): TGTGCCACCAGCTGGGACAGCCGGGAGAACACTGAAGCTTTCTTT. Amino acid sequence: CATSWDSRENTEAFF.

This clonotype was found many times. The rearrangement joins TRBV4-1 to TRBJ2-1; 14 bases align to TRBD2. The CDR3 runs to 18 residues. The germline CDR1 and CDR2 sequences are MGHRA and YSYEKL. Trimming cost V 0 bases and J 8 bases; bases outside gene matches: 9. CDR3 residues: CASSQEAPGLAGVDEQFF. CDR3 sequence (DNA): TGCGCCAGCAGCCAAGAGGCTCCGGGACTAGCGGGAGTGGATGAGCAGTTCTTC.

This clonotype was observed many times. The V and J genes are TRBV5-1 and TRBJ2-5; 7 nucleotides agree with TRBD1. Trimming removed 0 bases from V and 7 bases from J; junction bases left unmatched: 9. The germline gives CDR1 SGHRS, CDR2 YFSETQ. This CDR3 contains 15 residues. CDR3 protein: CASSLEPDRDGTQYF. The CDR3 region has the DNA TGCGCCAGCAGCTTGGAACCCGACAGGGATGGGACCCAGTACTTC.

V is TRBV9 and J is TRBJ2-7; the D gene is possibly TRBD1 (6 bases). The CDR3 contains 15 residues. The germline gives CDR1 SGDLS, CDR2 YYNGEE. Trimming left V 2 bases short and J 2 bases short, with 14 bases between. CDR3 sequence (DNA): TGTGCCAGCAGCGTGGGACAAAGAAGTACCTACGAGCAGTACTTC. Translation: CASSVGQRSTYEQYF.

This clonotype was observed at least ten times. The CDR3 here is CSVDNRGGGYTF. The CDR3 DNA is TGCAGCGTTGACAACAGGGGAGGCGGCTACACCTTC. V and J are TRBV29-1 and TRBJ1-2, with TRBD1 identical over 7 bases. V trimming: 3 bases; J trimming: 8 bases; junction bases outside the gene matches: 6. Germline V lookup: CDR1 SQVTM, CDR2 ANQGSEA. The CDR3 length is 12 residues.

This clonotype was counted at least ten times. CDR3 loop: CAWKGATDTQYF. Written as DNA, the CDR3 is TGTGCCTGGAAAGGGGCCACAGATACGCAGTATTTT. The chain combines TRBV30 with TRBJ2-3; D is possibly TRBD1 (5 bases). Trimming left V 4 bases short and J 2 bases short, with 7 bases between. The germline CDR1 and CDR2 sequences are GTSNPN and SVGIG (reference sequence). CDR3 length equals 12 residues.

This clonotype has a count of ten or more. The rearrangement uses TRBV24-1 and TRBJ2-3; 7 bases are a match to TRBD1. Germline V gene lookup returns CDR1 KGHDR and CDR2 SFDVKD. CDR3 length: 13 residues. V lost 10 bases to trimming and J lost 6 bases; unmatched junction nucleotides: 9. The CDR3 coding sequence is TGTGCCACGGGAGCAGAGACAGGGGATACGCAGTATTTT. It is translated as CATGAETGDTQYF.

This clonotype was counted many times. This chain joins TRBV20-1 and TRBJ2-1; 7 bases fit TRBD2. Looked up from germline, CDR1 is DFQATT and CDR2 is SNEGSKA (reference sequence). This CDR3 is built from 15 residues. The V and J ends lost 8 bases and 7 bases, in that order; junction bases with no gene match: 17. In DNA, the CDR3 is TGCAGTTATATGGAAACTGGCGGGAGAATGAATGAGCAGTTCTTC. Translating gives CSYMETGGRMNEQFF.

The table lists this clonotype with many counts. V is TRBV20-1 and J is TRBJ2-5; D gene ambiguous. Germline assignment: CDR1 DFQATT and CDR2 SNEGSKA (reference sequence). Trimming stripped 3 bases from V and 3 bases from J, with 11 bases between. The CDR3 runs 13 residues. CDR3 protein: CSARYSFKETQYF. DNA of the CDR3: TGCAGTGCTAGGTACTCCTTCAAAGAGACCCAGTACTTC.

In its sample, this clonotype was seen many times. This chain links TRBV3-1 with TRBJ1-6; D is unclear. CDR1 is LGHDT and CDR2 is YNNKEL in the germline V gene (reference sequence). Trimming left V 6 bases short and J 5 bases short, with 8 bases between. The CDR3 contains 13 residues. DNA for the CDR3: TGTGCCAGCAGAACAACTGATAATTCACCCCTCCACTTT. Its protein product is CASRTTDNSPLHF.

This clonotype came up many times. The gene calls are TRBV30 and TRBJ2-5; 9 nucleotides agree with TRBD1. V trimming: 1 base; J trimming: 7 bases; junction bases outside the gene matches: 4. Germline assignment: CDR1 GTSNPN and CDR2 SVGIG (reference sequence). The CDR3 is 13 residues long. In nucleotides, the CDR3 is TGTGCCTGGAGTGGACGGACAGGGGCGACCCAGTACTTC. Translated, it gives CAWSGRTGATQYF.